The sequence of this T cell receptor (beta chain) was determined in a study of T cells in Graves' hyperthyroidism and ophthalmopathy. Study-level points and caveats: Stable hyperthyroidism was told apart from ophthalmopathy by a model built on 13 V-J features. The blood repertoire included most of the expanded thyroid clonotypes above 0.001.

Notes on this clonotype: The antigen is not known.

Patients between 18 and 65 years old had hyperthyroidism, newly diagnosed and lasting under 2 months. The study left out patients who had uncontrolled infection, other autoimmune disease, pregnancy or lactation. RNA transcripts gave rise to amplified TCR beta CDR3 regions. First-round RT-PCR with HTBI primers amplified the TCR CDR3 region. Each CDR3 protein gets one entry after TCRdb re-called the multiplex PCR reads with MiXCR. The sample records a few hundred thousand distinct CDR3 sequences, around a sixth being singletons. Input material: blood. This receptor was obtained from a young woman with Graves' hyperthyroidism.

The CDR3 loop reads CASSESPGLAARETQYF. The CDR3 nucleotides read TGTGCCAGCAGTGAATCCCCGGGACTAGCGGCCCGTGAGACCCAGTACTTC. The chain recombines TRBV6-1 with TRBJ2-5; 11 bases line up with TRBD2. Germline trimming cut 2 bases from V and 5 bases from J; bases unmatched to any gene: 10. Germline CDR1 MNHNS, CDR2 SASEGT. The CDR3 totals 17 residues.